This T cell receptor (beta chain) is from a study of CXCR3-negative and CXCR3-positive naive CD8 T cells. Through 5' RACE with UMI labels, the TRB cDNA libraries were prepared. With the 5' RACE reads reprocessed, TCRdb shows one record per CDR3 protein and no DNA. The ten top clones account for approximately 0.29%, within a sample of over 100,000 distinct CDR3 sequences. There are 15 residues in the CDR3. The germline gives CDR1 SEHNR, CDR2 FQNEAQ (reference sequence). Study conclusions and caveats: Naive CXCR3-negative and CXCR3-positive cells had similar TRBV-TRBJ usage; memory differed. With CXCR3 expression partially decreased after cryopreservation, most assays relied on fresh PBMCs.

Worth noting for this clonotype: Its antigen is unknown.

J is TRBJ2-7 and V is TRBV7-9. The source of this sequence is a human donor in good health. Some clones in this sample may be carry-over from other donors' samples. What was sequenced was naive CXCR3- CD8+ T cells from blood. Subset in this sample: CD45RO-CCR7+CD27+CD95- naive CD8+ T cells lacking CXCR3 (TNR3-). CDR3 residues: CASSLVISISYEQYF.